This TCR beta chain was identified during a study of vaccination effects on CD4 cells after COVID-19. Looking at the study overall: Post-vaccine sample collection fell at a median of 72 days after the second dose.

Antigen-specific CD4+ T cell clonotypes were called by their expansion after viral peptide-pool culture in ViraFEST. CD4+ T cell isolation took place after 10 days of culture. As their vaccination, participants received two doses of either BNT162b2 or mRNA-1273. IL-2 medium was substituted for half the medium on days 3 and 7. Sequencing was performed with immunoSEQ multiplex PCR; in TCRdb, only in-frame clones are kept and a portion is missing. In the table there are tens of thousands of clones, over 65% of which are singletons. CDR3 size: 14 residues. CDR1 is MNHEY, CDR2 SMNVEV, per germline (reference sequence). Trimming removed 8 bases at V and 0 bases at J, with 11 bases between. A note on this clone: No antigen is known for it.

The sample in question was CD4+ T cells from PBMCs cultured with HCoV-NL63 spike peptides, obtained after COVID-19 vaccination. The genes are TRBV27 and TRBJ2-1, with a tentative D call TRBD2 (5 bases). The TCR comes from a human donor who received a COVID-19 vaccine. The CDR3 is CASGESRSYNEQFF. The CDR3 DNA is TGTGCCAGCGGGGAGTCCCGCTCCTACAATGAGCAGTTCTTC.